Listed below are T cell receptor beta chains from one sample, sequenced in a study of blood T cell repertoires in COVID-19. The repertoire was sequenced with immunoSEQ multiplex PCR; TCRdb's copy has only in-frame clones and lacks some. The sample has approximately 150,000 clones; about nine tenths are singletons. The specimen was peripheral blood. The receptor source for this set is a woman aged 45-59 years with acute or convalescent COVID-19. Both conserved end residues are part of each CDR3. Each record gives: J gene, D gene, V gene, clone size, CDR3 DNA, CDR3 protein. D genes are given only for firm matches. Size is stated for part of the rows, as once, few or many counts, or as a class when the clone is expanded.

TRBJ2-5 NA TRBV5-1 NA TGCGCCAGCAGCTTGGTCAACAATGACCAAGAGACCCAGTACTTC CASSLVNNDQETQYF
TRBJ1-4 NA TRBV30 NA TGTGCCTGGAGTCCCACAGGGTTTGGAGAAAAACTGTTTTTT CAWSPTGFGEKLFF
TRBJ1-5 NA TRBV30 NA TGTGCCTGGAGTAAGGACAGCCAAAATCAGCCCCAGCATTTT CAWSKDSQNQPQHF
TRBJ1-2 NA TRBV30 NA TGTGCCTCATACCTTGTCGGGGGGCAGGGTGGCTACACCTTC CASYLVGGQGGYTF
TRBJ1-5 NA TRBV6-5 NA TGTGCCAGCAGTCCCCCCGGTCAGCCCCAGCATTTT CASSPPGQPQHF
TRBJ1-2 NA TRBV27 once TGTGCCAGCAGTTTATCCCCGGAGAGCTATGGCTACACCTTC CASSLSPESYGYTF
TRBJ2-7 NA TRBV5-1 NA TGCGCCAGCAGCCCTCAGGCATCTGGTGTTTTGGAGCAGTACTTC CASSPQASGVLEQYF
TRBJ1-2 TRBD1 TRBV9 NA TGTGCCAGCAGCGGGACAGGGCCGCTCACCTTC CASSGTGPLTF
TRBJ1-5 NA TRBV5-1 NA TGCGCCAGCAGCTCAGGTCCGGAAGATCAGCCCCAGCATTTT CASSSGPEDQPQHF
TRBJ2-3 TRBD2 TRBV3-1/TRBV3-2 NA TGTGCCAGCAGCTCCTTTCGCCAGCGGGGGAGATATACGCAGTATTTT CASSSFRQRGRYTQYF
TRBJ1-3 NA TRBV7-9 NA TGTGCCAGCAGCTTAGACAGCTTCTCTGGAAACACCATATATTTT CASSLDSFSGNTIYF
TRBJ2-1 TRBD1 TRBV7-6 NA TGTGCCAGCAGCTTAGGACAGGGTTCCTACAATGAGCAGTTCTTC CASSLGQGSYNEQFF
TRBJ2-7 TRBD2 TRBV5-6 NA TGTGCCAGCAGCGCCGCCGGGAGGGCTGCTTTT CASSAAGRAAF
TRBJ1-1 NA TRBV3-1/TRBV3-2 NA TGTGCCAGCAGCCGATCCGAGGGGGACACTGAAGCTTTCTTT CASSRSEGDTEAFF
TRBJ2-7 TRBD2 TRBV7-9 NA TGTGCCAGCAGCTTACTTACTACTAGCGGGAACTACGAGCAGTACTTC CASSLLTTSGNYEQYF
TRBJ2-5 NA TRBV19 NA TGTGCCAGTAGTATCCTCGGGTTACAGACCCAGTACTTC CASSILGLQTQYF
TRBJ2-7 TRBD2 TRBV24-1 NA TGTTTGGGCAGCGGGAGGGAATGCGAGCAGTACTTC CLGSGRECEQYF
TRBJ1-1 NA TRBV10-3 NA TGTGCCATCAGTGAGTCGGGCAGGGGAGAGGGATTGGAAGCTTTCTTT CAISESGRGEGLEAFF
TRBJ2-2 NA TRBV11-1 NA TGTGCCAGCAGCTTAATCCGGGGAACCGGGGAGCTGTTTTTT CASSLIRGTGELFF
TRBJ2-3 TRBD1 TRBV7-2 NA TGTGCCAGCAGCCGGGACAGGGGCACAGATACGCAGTATTTT CASSRDRGTDTQYF
TRBJ2-1 NA TRBV2 NA TGTGCCAGCAGGCTCGGAGATGAGCAGTTCTTC CASRLGDEQFF
TRBJ2-7 NA TRBV6-2/TRBV6-3 few TGTGCCAGCAGTTGGTACAGGGCTCCCTACGAGCAGTACTTC CASSWYRAPYEQYF
TRBJ1-1 NA TRBV30 NA TGTGCCTGGAGTCCCCTAGGGGCCGGGACTGAAGCTTTCTTT CAWSPLGAGTEAFF
TRBJ1-6 NA TRBV6-5 NA TGTGCCAGCAGAAACAGGGCGGATAATTCACCCCTCCACTTT CASRNRADNSPLHF
TRBJ2-3 TRBD1 TRBV30 NA TGTGCCTGGAGGCCCTTCAGGGGGTTAAATTCAGATACGCAGTATTTT CAWRPFRGLNSDTQYF
TRBJ1-1 NA TRBV30 NA TGTGCCTGGACTCCCGGGCTGGAGGGGACTGAAGCTTTCTTT CAWTPGLEGTEAFF
TRBJ2-5 NA TRBV7-2 NA TGTGCCAGCAGCTTAGTGCGGGGACCCGCGGAGACCCAGTACTTC CASSLVRGPAETQYF
TRBJ1-1 NA TRBV5-1 NA TGCGCCAGCAGCCCAATGGACAGATCTCTCACTGAAGCTTTCTTT CASSPMDRSLTEAFF
TRBJ1-1 NA TRBV3-1/TRBV3-2 NA TGTGCCAGCAGCCAGGGGGACACCTTGAACACTGAAGCTTTCTTT CASSQGDTLNTEAFF
TRBJ1-4 TRBD1 TRBV15 NA TGTGCCACCAGCAAGGGACAGGGATTGGAAAAACTGTTTTTT CATSKGQGLEKLFF
TRBJ1-2 TRBD1 TRBV10-3 NA TGTGCCATCAGCAAACAGGGGGACTATGGCTACACCTTC CAISKQGDYGYTF
TRBJ1-2 NA TRBV6-5 few TGTGCCAGCAGTTACGGGCGGGACTATGGCTACACCTTC CASSYGRDYGYTF
TRBJ1-1 NA TRBV18 NA TGTGCCAGCTCAGGTACAGGGAGTAACACTGAAGCTTTCTTT CASSGTGSNTEAFF
TRBJ2-1 NA TRBV20-1 NA TGCAGTGCTAGTCCCCGGAGCTCCTACAATGAGCAGTTCTTC CSASPRSSYNEQFF
TRBJ2-5 NA TRBV10-1 NA TGCGCCAGCAGTGCATCCGGGGAGACCCAGTACTTC CASSASGETQYF
TRBJ2-5 NA TRBV29-1 NA TGCAGCGCGGTTAGGGGCTTTCAAGAGACCCAGTACTTC CSAVRGFQETQYF
TRBJ1-1 NA TRBV19 NA TGTGCCAGTACCCTGGAGGGGGGGGCCCTGAGCACTGAAGCTTTCTTT CASTLEGGALSTEAFF
TRBJ1-4 NA TRBV2 NA TGTGCCAGCAAAAGAATCGGGCGGGCTAATGAAAAACTGTTTTTT CASKRIGRANEKLFF
TRBJ2-5 TRBD2 TRBV18 NA TGTGCCAGCTCAATAGCGGGGTTCCAAGAGACCCAGTACTTC CASSIAGFQETQYF
TRBJ1-5 TRBD1 TRBV27 NA TGTGCCAGCAGTGCCCAGGGACAGGGCAATCAGCCCCAGCATTTT CASSAQGQGNQPQHF
TRBJ1-1 TRBD1 TRBV7-2 NA TGTGCCAGCAGCTCTGACAGGGGGCTTGAAGCTTTCTTT CASSSDRGLEAFF
TRBJ1-6 NA TRBV30 NA TGTGCCTGGAGTGTCGTACAGGGTAGTTCACCCCTCCACTTT CAWSVVQGSSPLHF
TRBJ1-2 NA TRBV11-2 NA TGTGCCAGCAGCCCTGACAGAGCTAACTATGGCTACACCTTC CASSPDRANYGYTF
TRBJ2-3 NA TRBV28 NA TGTGCCAGCAGTTTCGCTAGCAGAGACACAGATACGCAGTATTTT CASSFASRDTDTQYF
TRBJ1-1 NA TRBV7-2 NA TGTGCCAGCAGTAACAGGTGGGACACTGAAGCTTTCTTT CASSNRWDTEAFF
TRBJ1-1 TRBD1 TRBV5-1 NA TGCGCCAGCAGCTTCGGGACAGGGGAGACTGAAGCTTTCTTT CASSFGTGETEAFF
TRBJ1-1 TRBD1 TRBV7-2 NA TGTGCCAGCACTCCGACAGGGGGCATCACTGAAGCTTTCTTT CASTPTGGITEAFF
TRBJ2-5 TRBD2 TRBV7-2 NA TGTGCCAGCAGCTTAGTCCTAGCGGGAGGTGGGGAGGAGACCCAGTACTTC CASSLVLAGGGEETQYF
TRBJ1-1 NA TRBV3-1/TRBV3-2 NA TGTGCCAGCAGCCAAGAATCCGCAGGGAACACTGAAGCTTTCTTT CASSQESAGNTEAFF
TRBJ1-2 NA TRBV5-4 few TGTGCCAGCCGCCCTGCGGGATCTCTCGCCCTCCTAGGCTACACCTTC CASRPAGSLALLGYTF
TRBJ1-1 NA TRBV3-1/TRBV3-2 NA TGTGCCAGCAGCCGCGGGGAGACCACTGAAGCTTTCTTT CASSRGETTEAFF
TRBJ2-3 TRBD2 TRBV10-2 NA TGCGCCAGCCTATTAGCGGGCTCCACAGATACGCAGTATTTT CASLLAGSTDTQYF
TRBJ1-3 NA TRBV11-2 NA TGTGCCAGCAGCCCCCTGGGAGGCAGATCGGGTGGAAACACCATATATTTT CASSPLGGRSGGNTIYF
TRBJ2-3 TRBD1 TRBV5-1 NA TGCGCCAGCCGTCCCGGGACAGGGAAAGGCACAGATACGCAGTATTTT CASRPGTGKGTDTQYF
TRBJ2-5 NA TRBV4-1 NA TGCGCCAGCAGCCAAGCCCCCGGGCAAGAGACCCAGTACTTC CASSQAPGQETQYF